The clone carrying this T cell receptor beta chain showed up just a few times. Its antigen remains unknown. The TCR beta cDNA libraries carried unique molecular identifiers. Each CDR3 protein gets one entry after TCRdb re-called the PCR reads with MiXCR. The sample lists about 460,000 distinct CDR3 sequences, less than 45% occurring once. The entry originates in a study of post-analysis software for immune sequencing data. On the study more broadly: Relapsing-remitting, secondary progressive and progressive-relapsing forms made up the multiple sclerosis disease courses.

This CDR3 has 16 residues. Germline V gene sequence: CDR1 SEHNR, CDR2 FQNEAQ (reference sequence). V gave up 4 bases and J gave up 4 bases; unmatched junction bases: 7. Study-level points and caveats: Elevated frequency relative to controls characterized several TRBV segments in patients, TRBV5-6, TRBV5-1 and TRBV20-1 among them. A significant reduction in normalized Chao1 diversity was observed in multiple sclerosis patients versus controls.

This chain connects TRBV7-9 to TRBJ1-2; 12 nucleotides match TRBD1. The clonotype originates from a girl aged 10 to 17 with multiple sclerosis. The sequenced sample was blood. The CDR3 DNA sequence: TGTGCCAGCAGCTCCCGGGACAGGGGGCTTATCTATGGCTACACCTTC. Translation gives CASSSRDRGLIYGYTF. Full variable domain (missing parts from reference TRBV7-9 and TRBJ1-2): DTGVSQNPRHKITKRGQNVTFRCDPISEHNRLYWYRQTLGQGPEFLTYFQNEAQLEKSRLLSDRFSAERPKGSFSTLEIQRTEQGDSAMYLCASSSRDRGLIYGYTFGSGTRLTVV.